This record covers a single T cell receptor beta chain. Sequenced by immunoSEQ multiplex PCR; TCRdb stores in-frame clones only, minus some. The table has 55,000 to 75,000 clones, 80% to 90% seen once. The data derive from a study of blood T cell repertoires in COVID-19. Overall study context: Donors in the United States, Italy and Spain gave samples during acute or convalescent COVID-19.

The CDR3 spans 16 residues. Germline CDR1 and CDR2: SGHNT and YYREEE (reference sequence). Trimming cost V 3 bases and J 9 bases, with 21 bases left between them. The clonotype originates from a man between 50 and 59 years old with active COVID-19. The chain combines TRBV5-4 with TRBJ1-4; D is perhaps TRBD1 (5 bases). Specimen: peripheral blood. CDR3 bases: TGTGCCAGCAGCTCACAAAGCGGACCCGCGGGGCAAAAACTGTTTTTT. It yields the protein CASSSQSGPAGQKLFF.